The entry below gives a single T cell receptor (beta chain) sequence along with its context. No antigen is known for it. The study treated chemo-refractory metastatic non-small-cell lung cancer patients with focal radiation plus ipilimumab CTLA-4 blockade. These data come from a study of radiotherapy plus CTLA-4 blockade in lung cancer. In the study overall: Objective responses were documented in 15% to 20% of patients, with disease control in about 29%.

The protocol was immunoSEQ multiplex PCR, while the TCRdb copy is restricted to in-frame clones and leaves out a portion. The sample holds over 40,000 clones; roughly 80% are singletons and the top ten take approximately 3.5%. The study, taken as a whole, reports: Best predicting response, reportedly, were early blood T cell clone dynamics, with interferon-beta. After treatment with radiotherapy plus ipilimumab, TCR clones that came from the tumor expanded in blood.

This TCR was sampled from a human donor with non-small cell lung cancer who had stable disease on radiotherapy plus ipilimumab. The material was peripheral blood, obtained from a patient treated with radiotherapy plus ipilimumab.

CDR3 bases: TGTGCCAGCAGTGAGTACAGGGCAGGAGATACGCAGTATTTT. Its protein is CASSEYRAGDTQYF. The J gene is TRBJ2-3, the V gene TRBV6-1; TRBD1 might be the D (6 bases). The CDR3 covers 14 residues. Trimming cost V 3 bases and J 5 bases, with 12 bases left between them. Germline CDR1 MNHNS, CDR2 SASEGT.